Listed below are T cell receptor beta chains from one sample, sequenced in a study of T cell repertoires in cytomegalovirus infection. TCRdb re-called the reads through MiXCR, storing one row per CDR3 protein. This table has under 500,000 distinct CDR3 sequences, about two fifths appearing once. The antigens these receptors bind are not known. Sequenced material: cultured PBMCs, taken from culture after CMV antigen stimulation. These receptors all come from a human donor in good health (CMV status not recorded). Some clones in this sample may be carry-over from other donors' samples. Both conserved end residues are part of each CDR3. Not every row has a clone size; where given, it reads once, few, many or a size class.

size: .; V: TRBV7-2; CDR3: CASRGGPHEQYF
size: .; V: TRBV4-3; CDR3: CASSHLTAAGGQPQHF
size: .; V: TRBV11-1; CDR3: CASSFRPGQGTQYF
size: .; V: TRBV6-2/TRBV6-3; CDR3: CASRPWGRGNIQYF
size: few; V: TRBV7-2; CDR3: CASSLPLTASYNEQFF
size: few; V: TRBV7-9; CDR3: CASSLARWAETSTDTQYF
size: .; V: TRBV11-1; CDR3: CASTPTGASGGWSTDTQYF
size: .; V: TRBV6-1; CDR3: CASSESRLQETQYF
size: .; V: TRBV18; CDR3: CASSGTGSNQPQHF
size: .; V: TRBV5-1; CDR3: CASSLTANAPYNEQFF
size: .; V: TRBV4-3; CDR3: CASSLMMVNTEAFF
size: .; V: TRBV6-1; CDR3: CASSLNTGGETQYF
size: .; V: TRBV6-6; CDR3: CASSYSTTGGTEAFF
size: .; V: TRBV28; CDR3: CASSIRPGSLHF
size: .; V: TRBV12-3/TRBV12-4; CDR3: CASSPRAGPGQVNEKLFF
size: few; V: TRBV7-9; CDR3: CASSPAGVAEQFF
size: .; V: TRBV7-2; CDR3: CASSLVDDYEQYF
size: .; V: TRBV19; CDR3: CASSPWDRPNEKLFF
size: .; V: TRBV7-9; CDR3: CASSPGPPQYF
size: .; V: TRBV28; CDR3: CASSLVHGGELFF
size: .; V: TRBV6-6; CDR3: CASRPPDGQPQHF
size: .; V: TRBV27; CDR3: CASSLSVGGQPQHF
size: few; V: TRBV4-1; CDR3: CASSQVWTGNTEAFF
size: few; V: TRBV5-4; CDR3: CASSLKGPQWEQFF
size: .; V: TRBV6-1; CDR3: CASSEFQDNTGELFF
size: once; V: TRBV12-3/TRBV12-4; CDR3: CASSLGSFPWGAEAFF
size: many; V: TRBV7-2; CDR3: CASSQDRELTQHF
size: few; V: TRBV7-9; CDR3: CASPPYNEPLWDEQFF
size: few; V: TRBV7-9; CDR3: CASSGPGREASYEQYF
size: .; V: TRBV6-8; CDR3: CASGAASNEKLFF
size: .; V: TRBV7-9; CDR3: CASSLAPQAGVNEQFF
size: .; V: TRBV7-6; CDR3: CASSWEQGADTGELFF
size: .; V: TRBV12-3/TRBV12-4; CDR3: CASTIRDTQYF